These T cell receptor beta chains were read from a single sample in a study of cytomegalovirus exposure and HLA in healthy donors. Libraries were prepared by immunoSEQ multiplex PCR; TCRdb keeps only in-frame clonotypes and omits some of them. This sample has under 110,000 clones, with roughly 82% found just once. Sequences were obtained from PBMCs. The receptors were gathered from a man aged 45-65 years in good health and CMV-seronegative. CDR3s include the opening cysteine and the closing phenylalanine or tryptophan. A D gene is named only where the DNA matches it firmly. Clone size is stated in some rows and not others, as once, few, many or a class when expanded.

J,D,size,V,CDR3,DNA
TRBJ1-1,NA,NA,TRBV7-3,CASSLTPGIAEAFF,TGTGCCAGCAGCTTAACACCCGGGATCGCTGAAGCTTTCTTT
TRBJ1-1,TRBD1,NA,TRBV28,CASKEGAGGNPEAFF,TGTGCCAGCAAGGAGGGGGCAGGGGGCAACCCTGAAGCTTTCTTT
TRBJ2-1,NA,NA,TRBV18,CASSPSRDNEQFF,TGTGCCAGCTCACCATCAAGAGACAATGAGCAGTTCTTC
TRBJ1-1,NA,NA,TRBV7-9,CSSSLARVEAFF,TGTTCCAGCAGCTTAGCTCGGGTTGAAGCTTTCTTT
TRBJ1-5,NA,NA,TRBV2,CASTRARVNQPQHF,TGTGCCAGCACCCGGGCCAGGGTTAATCAGCCCCAGCATTTT
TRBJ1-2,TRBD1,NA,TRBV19,CASSTPGQRYGYTF,TGTGCCAGTAGTACTCCGGGACAGCGTTATGGCTACACCTTC
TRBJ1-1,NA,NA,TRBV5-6,CASSVEETGLGAFF,TGTGCCAGCAGCGTGGAAGAAACAGGGCTTGGCGCTTTCTTT
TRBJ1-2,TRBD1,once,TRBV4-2,CASSQDAPGGKLYGYTF,TGTGCCAGCAGCCAAGACGCCCCAGGGGGGAAGCTCTATGGCTACACCTTC
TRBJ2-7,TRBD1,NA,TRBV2,CASREGTGEQYF,TGTGCCAGCAGGGAGGGGACAGGCGAGCAGTACTTC
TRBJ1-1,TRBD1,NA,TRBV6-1,CASSWDRGTEAFF,TGTGCCAGCAGTTGGGACAGGGGCACTGAAGCTTTCTTT
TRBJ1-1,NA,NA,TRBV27,CASSSRAGRFVDTEAFF,TGTGCCAGCAGTTCTAGGGCGGGGAGGTTCGTGGACACTGAAGCTTTCTTT
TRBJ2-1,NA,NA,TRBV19,CASSHFPGLRNEQFF,TGTGCCAGTAGTCACTTCCCGGGACTTAGAAATGAGCAGTTCTTC
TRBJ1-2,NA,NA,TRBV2,CASNRLGPSGGGYTF,TGTGCCAGCAATCGTCTGGGACCGTCGGGGGGTGGCTACACCTTC
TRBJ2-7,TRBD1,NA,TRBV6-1,CASSELGTGSSYEQYF,TGTGCCAGCAGTGAATTAGGGACAGGGAGTTCCTACGAGCAGTACTTC
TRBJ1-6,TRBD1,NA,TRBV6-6,CASSLGTGKSPLHF,TGTGCCAGCAGTTTAGGGACAGGGAAATCACCCCTCCACTTT
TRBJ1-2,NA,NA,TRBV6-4,CASSLNPGSFSGYTF,TGTGCCAGCAGCTTAAATCCGGGATCCTTTTCTGGCTACACCTTC
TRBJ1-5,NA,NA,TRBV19,CASSIVAGSNQPQHF,TGTGCCAGTAGTATAGTTGCGGGAAGCAATCAGCCCCAGCATTTT
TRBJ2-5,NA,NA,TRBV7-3,CASSQGEAETQYF,TGTGCCAGCAGCCAGGGGGAGGCCGAGACCCAGTACTTC
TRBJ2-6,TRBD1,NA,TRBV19,CASSPGTGQIPSGANVLTF,TGTGCCAGTAGTCCCGGGACAGGTCAAATTCCCTCTGGGGCCAACGTCCTGACTTTC
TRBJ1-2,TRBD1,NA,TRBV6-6,CASRPGTGGNYGYTF,TGTGCCAGCAGGCCCGGGACAGGGGGAAACTATGGCTACACCTTC
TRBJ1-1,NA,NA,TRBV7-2,CASANRGDTEAFF,TGTGCCAGCGCCAACCGGGGGGACACTGAAGCTTTCTTT
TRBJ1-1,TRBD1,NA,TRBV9,CASSGGDRLNTEAFF,TGTGCCAGCAGCGGGGGGGACAGGTTGAACACTGAAGCTTTCTTT
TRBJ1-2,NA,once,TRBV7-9,CASSLARDGYTF,TGTGCCAGCAGCCTAGCCCGCGATGGCTACACCTTC
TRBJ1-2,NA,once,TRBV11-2,CASSLGQGHNYGYTF,TGTGCCAGCAGCTTAGGGCAGGGGCATAACTATGGCTACACCTTC
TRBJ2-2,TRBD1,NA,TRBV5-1,CASTGTEGVTGELFF,TGCGCCAGCACCGGGACAGAAGGTGTCACCGGGGAGCTGTTTTTT
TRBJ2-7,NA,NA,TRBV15,CATSRQGSVYEQYF,TGTGCCACCAGCAGACAGGGTTCTGTCTACGAGCAGTACTTC
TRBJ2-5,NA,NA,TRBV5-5,CASSRLATQETQYF,TGTGCCAGCAGCAGGCTAGCGACCCAAGAGACCCAGTACTTC
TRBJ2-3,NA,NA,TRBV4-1,CASSQEGVDTQYF,TGCGCCAGCAGCCAAGAAGGAGTCGATACGCAGTATTTT
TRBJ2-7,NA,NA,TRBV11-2,CASRPGIQTYEQYF,TGTGCCAGCAGACCGGGGATACAAACCTACGAGCAGTACTTC
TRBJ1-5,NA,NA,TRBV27,CASSFGLNSNQPQHF,TGTGCCAGCAGTTTTGGGCTGAATAGCAATCAGCCCCAGCATTTT
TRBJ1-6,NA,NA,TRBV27,CASGRDASSYNSPLHF,TGTGCCAGCGGGCGGGACGCGAGCTCCTATAATTCACCCCTCCACTTT
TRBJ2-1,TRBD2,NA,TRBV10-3,CAISESGLAGGGSSYNEQFF,TGTGCCATCAGTGAGTCGGGGCTAGCGGGGGGCGGGAGCTCCTACAATGAGCAGTTCTTC
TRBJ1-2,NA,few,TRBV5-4,CASSLVGAGYGYTF,TGTGCCAGCAGCTTGGTGGGCGCGGGCTATGGCTACACCTTC
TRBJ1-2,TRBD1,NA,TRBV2,CASSAQGGRRTNYGYTF,TGTGCCAGCAGCGCTCAGGGGGGACGAAGAACTAACTATGGCTACACCTTC
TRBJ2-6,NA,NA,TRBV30,CAWRGGQPANVLTF,TGTGCCTGGAGGGGCGGGCAGCCGGCCAACGTCCTGACTTTC
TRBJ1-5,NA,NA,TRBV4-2,CASSQDSAGYQPQHF,TGTGCCAGCAGCCAAGATTCGGCAGGGTATCAGCCCCAGCATTTT
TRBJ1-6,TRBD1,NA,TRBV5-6,CASSVRQGLALHF,TGTGCCAGCAGCGTACGACAGGGGTTGGCCCTCCACTTT
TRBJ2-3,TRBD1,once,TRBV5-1,CASSFTGGFTDTQYF,TGCGCCAGCAGCTTTACAGGGGGCTTTACAGATACGCAGTATTTT
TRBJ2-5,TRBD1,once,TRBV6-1,CASSGDRGETQYF,TGTGCCAGCAGTGGGGACAGAGGTGAGACCCAGTACTTC
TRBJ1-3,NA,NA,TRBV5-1,CASSLGLIASSGNTIYF,TGCGCCAGCAGCTTGGGGCTTATAGCTTCCTCTGGAAACACCATATATTTT
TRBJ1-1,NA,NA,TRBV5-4,CASSLGGRDTEAFF,TGTGCCAGCAGCTTAGGAGGGCGGGACACTGAAGCTTTCTTT
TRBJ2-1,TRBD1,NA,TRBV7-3,CASSTGQGTYNEQFF,TGTGCCAGCAGCACCGGACAGGGTACCTACAATGAGCAGTTCTTC
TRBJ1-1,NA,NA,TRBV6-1,CASSVSRATEAFF,TGTGCCAGCAGTGTCTCCAGGGCCACTGAAGCTTTCTTT
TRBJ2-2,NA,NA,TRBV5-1,CASSPPLDTGELFF,TGCGCCAGCAGCCCCCCCCTCGACACCGGGGAGCTGTTTTTT
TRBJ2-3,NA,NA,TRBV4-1,CASSQEGPQAGDTQYF,TGCGCCAGCAGCCAAGAGGGCCCCCAGGCCGGAGATACGCAGTATTTT
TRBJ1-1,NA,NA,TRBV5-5,CASSPTTVNTEAFF,TGTGCCAGCAGCCCTACCACAGTGAACACTGAAGCTTTCTTT
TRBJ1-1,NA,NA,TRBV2,CASSGHPRGSQLMMNTEAFF,TGTGCCAGCAGTGGCCACCCGAGGGGGTCACAGCTTATGATGAACACTGAAGCTTTCTTT
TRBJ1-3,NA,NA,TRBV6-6,CASSHRAPGNTIYF,TGTGCCAGCAGTCACAGGGCCCCTGGAAACACCATATATTTT
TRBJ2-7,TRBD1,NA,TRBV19,CASTQWGPGQGSYEQYF,TGTGCCAGTACCCAATGGGGTCCCGGACAGGGGTCCTACGAGCAGTACTTC
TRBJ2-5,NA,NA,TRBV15,CATSRDRVGYQETQYF,TGTGCCACCAGCAGAGACAGGGTGGGCTACCAAGAGACCCAGTACTTC
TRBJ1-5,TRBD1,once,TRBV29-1,CSVARGRDQPQHF,TGCAGCGTTGCGAGGGGGCGCGATCAGCCCCAGCATTTT
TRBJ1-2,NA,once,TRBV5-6,CASSLGWETYGYTF,TGTGCCAGCAGCTTGGGGTGGGAGACCTATGGCTACACCTTC
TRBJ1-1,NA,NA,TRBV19,CASKAGRGEEAFF,TGTGCCAGTAAAGCGGGGAGGGGAGAGGAAGCTTTCTTT
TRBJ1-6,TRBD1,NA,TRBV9,CASSPRGGQGAYNSPLHF,TGTGCCAGCAGCCCACGGGGGGGACAGGGGGCATATAATTCACCCCTCCACTTT